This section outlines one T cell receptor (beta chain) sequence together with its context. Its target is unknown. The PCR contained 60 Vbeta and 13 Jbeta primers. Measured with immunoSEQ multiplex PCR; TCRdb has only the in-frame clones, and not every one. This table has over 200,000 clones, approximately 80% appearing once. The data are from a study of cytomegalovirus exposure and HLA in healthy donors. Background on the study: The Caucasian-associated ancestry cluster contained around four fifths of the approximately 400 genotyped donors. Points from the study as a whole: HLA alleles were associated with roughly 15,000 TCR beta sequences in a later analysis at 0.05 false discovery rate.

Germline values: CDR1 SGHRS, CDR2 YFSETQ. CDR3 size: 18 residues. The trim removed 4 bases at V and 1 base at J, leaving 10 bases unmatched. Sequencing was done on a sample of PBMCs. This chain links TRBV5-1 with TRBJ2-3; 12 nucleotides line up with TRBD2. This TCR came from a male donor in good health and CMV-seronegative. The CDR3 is CASSPVTLAGGGTDTQYF. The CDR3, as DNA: TGCGCCAGCAGCCCGGTGACCCTAGCGGGAGGGGGCACAGATACGCAGTATTTT.